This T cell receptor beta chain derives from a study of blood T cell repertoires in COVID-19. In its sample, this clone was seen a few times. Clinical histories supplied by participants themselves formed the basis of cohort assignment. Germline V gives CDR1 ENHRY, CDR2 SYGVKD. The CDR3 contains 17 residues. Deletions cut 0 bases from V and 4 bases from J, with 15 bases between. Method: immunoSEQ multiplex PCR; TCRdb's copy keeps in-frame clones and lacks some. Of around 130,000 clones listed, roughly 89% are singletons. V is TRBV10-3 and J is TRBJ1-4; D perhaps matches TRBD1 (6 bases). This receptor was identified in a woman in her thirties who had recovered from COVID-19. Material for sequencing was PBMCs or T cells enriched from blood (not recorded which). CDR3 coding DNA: TGTGCCATCAGTGAGTCCGCGACAGGCCACCATAATGAAAAACTGTTTTTT. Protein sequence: CAISESATGHHNEKLFF.